What follows are 20 T cell receptor beta chains derived from one specimen sequenced in a study of blood T cell repertoires in COVID-19. Profiling relied on immunoSEQ multiplex PCR, and the TCRdb table lists in-frame clones only, not all of them. The repertoire holds about 200,000 clones, roughly 79% seen once, with 6.9% in the top ten. Material: peripheral blood. These receptors all stem from a human donor with acute or convalescent COVID-19. The donor label of this sample is uncertain.

The CDR3 DNA sequence: TGTGCCAGCAGCCTCGCGCAGGGTCGAACGTCGTACGAGCAGTACTTC. The encoded protein is CASSLAQGRTSYEQYF. The chain is built from TRBV6-6 and TRBJ2-7; TRBD1 is a possible D gene (5 bases). The CDR3 covers 16 residues. The V and J ends lost 6 bases and 4 bases respectively, with 22 bases between them. In germline, CDR1 is MNHNY, CDR2 SVGAGI (reference sequence).

This rearrangement joins TRBV4-2 to TRBJ2-1, with TRBD2 matching over 14 bases. The CDR3 loop spans 16 amino acids. V gave up 4 bases and J gave up 10 bases; unmatched junction bases: 9. In germline, CDR1 is LGHNA, CDR2 YNFKEQ. CDR3 in amino acids: CASSRGTSGSLREQFF. The CDR3 DNA reads TGTGCCAGCAGCCGGGGGACTAGCGGGAGTCTCAGGGAGCAGTTCTTC.

In DNA form, the CDR3 reads TGTGCCAGCAGCCTAGGAGGGGAGGGCAGTCAGCCCCAGCATTTT. Protein sequence: CASSLGGEGSQPQHF. The chain uses TRBV11-2 and TRBJ1-5, with D possibly TRBD1 on 5 matching bases. V was shortened by 5 bases and J by 6 bases, with 17 bases between the two germline ends. CDR1 is SGHAT and CDR2 is FQNNGV in the germline V gene. The CDR3 has 15 residues.

This clone appeared a single time. This chain uses TRBV5-1 with TRBJ1-6; D unresolved. CDR3 length: 14 residues. V was shortened by 5 bases and J by 5 bases, with 11 bases between the two germline ends. From germline, CDR1 is SGHRS and CDR2 YFSETQ. CDR3 residues: CASSEGLDNSPLHF. The CDR3 DNA reads as TGCGCCAGCAGTGAGGGCTTGGATAATTCACCCCTCCACTTT.

The chain joins TRBV11-2 to TRBJ1-1; TRBD1 is a possible D gene (6 bases). Trimming took off 0 bases at V and 3 bases at J, with 8 bases between the two ends. CDR3 size: 14 residues. The V gene's germline CDR1 is SGHAT and CDR2 FQNNGV. In DNA, the CDR3 is TGTGCCAGCAGCTTAGACTACAGGGACACTGAAGCTTTCTTT. Amino acids: CASSLDYRDTEAFF.

The V gene is TRBV7-3, the J gene TRBJ1-2; 10 bases agree with TRBD1. This CDR3 region has 14 residues. Per germline, CDR1 SGHTA and CDR2 FQGTGA. With 4 bases clipped from V and 6 bases from J, the junction kept 5 bases outside the gene matches. The CDR3 loop is CASSSGQGSDGYTF. Here the CDR3 DNA reads TGTGCCAGCAGCTCGGGACAGGGGAGTGATGGCTACACCTTC.

The chain is built from TRBV9 and TRBJ2-3; D perhaps matches TRBD2 (6 bases). This CDR3 has 17 residues. V lost 0 bases to trimming and J lost 1 base, with 15 bases between them. Looked up from germline, CDR1 is SGDLS and CDR2 is YYNGEE. CDR3 sequence: CASSVGGGTLGTDTQYF. Written as DNA, the CDR3 is TGTGCCAGCAGCGTAGGTGGAGGGACTCTGGGCACAGATACGCAGTATTTT. Drawing the rest from reference TRBV9 and TRBJ2-3, the complete variable domain is DSGVTQTPKHLITATGQRVTLRCSPRSGDLSVYWYQQSLDQGLQFLIQYYNGEERAKGNILERFSAQQFPDLHSELNLSSLELGDSALYFCASSVGGGTLGTDTQYFGPGTRLTVL.

CDR3 in amino acids: CATSDSQGATLGRDTQYF. DNA of the CDR3: TGTGCCACCAGTGATTCGCAAGGGGCAACGCTCGGCAGGGATACGCAGTATTTT. The V and J genes are TRBV24-1 and TRBJ2-3, with D perhaps TRBD1 (5 bases). CDR3 length: 18 amino acids. Germline loops: CDR1 KGHDR, CDR2 SFDVKD. V was shortened by 2 bases and J by 6 bases, with 23 bases between the two germline ends.

This chain joins TRBV5-1 and TRBJ2-1; D perhaps matches TRBD2 (6 bases). V gave up 3 bases and J gave up 4 bases, with 8 bases separating them. Germline CDR1 SGHRS, CDR2 YFSETQ. The CDR3 spans 13 residues. DNA of the CDR3: TGCGCCAGCAGCTCGGCGGGGTACAATGAGCAGTTCTTC. Encoded protein: CASSSAGYNEQFF.

This chain links TRBV23-1 with TRBJ1-5; TRBD1 is a possible D gene (6 bases). TRBV23-1 is designated an ORF whose function remains uncertain. There are 15 residues in the CDR3. V lost 9 bases, J lost 1 base, and 16 bases lay in between. Here the CDR3 DNA reads TGCGCCAGGAAACCGGGGGGGGCGAGCAATCAGCCCCAGCATTTT. It translates to CARKPGGASNQPQHF.

The chain has TRBV7-9 and TRBJ2-3; 9 nucleotides line up with TRBD1. Trimming removed 7 bases from V and 4 bases from J; junction bases left unmatched: 6. This CDR3 has 14 residues. Per germline, CDR1 SEHNR and CDR2 FQNEAQ (reference sequence). The chain's CDR3 is CASTLGQGPDTQYF. The DNA of the CDR3 is TGTGCCAGCACCCTGGGACAGGGTCCAGATACGCAGTATTTT.

CDR3 in DNA: TGTGCCAGCAGCCTCTCTATAGGGACTAGCGGTTACAATGAGCAGTTCTTC. Translating gives CASSLSIGTSGYNEQFF. The J gene is TRBJ2-1, the V gene TRBV5-8; TRBD2 matches 11 bases. J was trimmed by 4 bases and V by 4 bases; bases with no gene match: 10. CDR1 SGHTS and CDR2 YDEGEE come from the germline V gene. CDR3 length equals 17 residues.

The chain recombines TRBV3-1 (or the pseudogene TRBV3-2) with TRBJ2-5; TRBD2 aligns across 12 bases. The V and J ends lost 4 bases and 4 bases, in that order; junction bases with no gene match: 7. Germline loops: CDR1 LGHDT, CDR2 YNNKEL (reference sequence). CDR3 length equals 16 residues. The CDR3 DNA sequence: TGTGCCAGCAGCCTAAGGACTAGCGGGATCGGAGAGACCCAGTACTTC. This gives the protein CASSLRTSGIGETQYF.

The chain is built from TRBV18 and TRBJ2-7; tentative D call: TRBD2 (6 bases). Trimming took off 2 bases at V and 9 bases at J, with 20 bases between the two ends. The germline V gene has CDR1 KGHSH and CDR2 LQKENI. The CDR3 is made up of 15 amino acids. CDR3 region: CASSPLDAEGGGQYF. As DNA, the CDR3 is TGTGCCAGCTCACCATTAGACGCGGAGGGCGGTGGGCAGTACTTC.

The CDR3: CASSIGTFTEAFF. The CDR3 DNA sequence: TGTGCCAGTAGTATAGGTACATTCACTGAAGCTTTCTTT. V is TRBV19 and J is TRBJ1-1; D unclear. This CDR3 has 13 amino acids. The V end was cut by 1 base, the J end by 4 bases, with 7 bases between. Looked up from germline, CDR1 is LNHDA and CDR2 is SQIVND (reference sequence). The full variable domain, completed using reference TRBV19 and TRBJ1-1, is DGGITQSPKYLFRKEGQNVTLSCEQNLNHDAMYWYRQDPGQGLRLIYYSQIVNDFQKGDIAEGYSVSREKKESFPLTVTSAQKNPTAFYLCASSIGTFTEAFFGQGTRLTVV.

The CDR3 region has the DNA TGTGCCAGCTCACCTCAGGGGACCTACAATGAGCAGTTCTTC. Its protein product is CASSPQGTYNEQFF. V gene TRBV18 combines with J gene TRBJ2-1, with D maybe TRBD1 (6 bases). Germline V CDR1 and CDR2: KGHSH, LQKENI. The CDR3 is 14 amino acids. V lost 3 bases to trimming and J lost 2 bases, with 8 bases between them.

V gene TRBV19 combines with J gene TRBJ1-5, with D possibly TRBD1 on 5 matching bases. CDR1 is LNHDA and CDR2 is SQIVND in the germline V gene (reference sequence). With 3 bases removed from V and 4 bases from J, the gap between germline ends came to 13 bases. The CDR3 runs to 15 residues. CDR3 residues: CASSILGQLNQPQHF. DNA for the CDR3: TGTGCCAGTAGTATCCTGGGGCAGCTAAATCAGCCCCAGCATTTT.

The chain employs TRBV30 and TRBJ1-1; D is undetermined. Germline V gives CDR1 GTSNPN, CDR2 SVGIG (reference sequence). This CDR3 has 13 residues. Deletions cut 8 bases from V and 1 base from J, with 14 bases between. CDR3 protein: CAGSRQQNTEAFF. Here the CDR3 DNA reads TGTGCCGGAAGCCGACAACAGAACACTGAAGCTTTCTTT.

This clone occurred once. The chain combines TRBV5-1 with TRBJ2-2; no reliable D call. Trimming took 2 bases from V and 4 from J, leaving 12 bases between them. The V gene's germline CDR1 is SGHRS and CDR2 YFSETQ. The CDR3 length is 15 residues. CDR3 DNA: TGCGCCAGCAGCTTAATTGCCTCGGGCACCGGGGAGCTGTTTTTT. This gives the protein CASSLIASGTGELFF.

The chain carries TRBV27 and TRBJ2-1, with 12 bases aligning to TRBD2. Looked up from germline, CDR1 is MNHEY and CDR2 is SMNVEV (reference sequence). The CDR3 totals 13 residues. CDR3 bases: TGTGCTACAGGACTAGCGGGGAGGGTTGAGCAGTTCTTC. Its protein product is CATGLAGRVEQFF.